This T cell receptor (beta chain) was documented in a study of T cell changes during pregnancy in multiple sclerosis. V was clipped by 2 bases and J by 3 bases; unmatched bases: 3. The CDR3 has 14 residues. Germline CDR1 and CDR2: MGHRA and YSYEKL. Method: immunoSEQ multiplex PCR; TCRdb's copy keeps in-frame clones and lacks some. The data show approximately 80,000 clones, roughly 94% seen once. The chain recombines TRBV4-1 with TRBJ1-2; 7 bases match TRBD1. The starting material was peripheral blood, obtained in the second trimester of pregnancy. This TCR was sampled from a female donor in good health, enrolled as a control in a pregnancy study. CDR3 amino acids: CASSQPGTDYGYTF. The CDR3 bases are TGCGCCAGCAGCCAACCCGGGACAGACTATGGCTACACCTTC.